This T cell receptor beta chain is from a study of cytomegalovirus exposure and HLA in healthy donors (dated by TCRdb to the late 2010s). Context from the whole study: In an earlier analysis of roughly 500 of the donors, around 290 Gb of sequence data and 90 million to 130 million unique TCR beta sequences from some 170 million T cells were reported. Both class I and class II loci were covered by HLA typing, at four-digit resolution. Because of strong linkage in the cohort, four or five DR-DQ haplotypes were treated as single units for association and clustering. In addition to the first cohort of around 670 subjects, a separate validation cohort of 130 or so different subjects was used. The study profiled the T cell repertoires of fewer than 850 subjects by immunosequencing and related them to cytomegalovirus serostatus. Typing coverage differed by locus: A, B, C, DRB1 and DQB1 were typed in about 620-630 donors, DQA1 in 522, DPA1 in over 600, and DPB1 in 472. The study aimed to test whether cataloging public T cell receptors could reveal signatures of past pathogen exposure. To predict cytomegalovirus infection status, the study combined high-throughput TCR immunosequencing, statistical association of individual TCRs with disease status, and machine learning. Roughly 300 gigabases of sequencing data and 91 million or so unique TCR sequences made up an early release that covered 500 to 650 HLA-typed donors. The genetic ancestry cluster associated with self-reported Caucasian donors included about 84% of the roughly 410 genotyped donors. Rather than using new phenotypic data, the later analysis identified candidate immune exposures from TCR beta sequences and from how often those sequences occurred across donors. To decide whether each TCR beta V gene segment behaved as functional or pseudogenic, an earlier analysis of approximately 590 of the donors relied on high-throughput TCR beta sequencing. Every discovery cohort repertoire had been produced on one sequencing platform. To study patterns of TCR occurrence, a later analysis re-analyzed previously published TCR beta repertoires from just over 650 donors and added high-resolution HLA genotyping. Donor age, sex, ethnicity and CMV serostatus were compiled alongside the repertoire data. Genome-wide SNP genotypes for about 55% of the 666 donors were used in a later genetic analysis, which treated that subset as a discovery cohort. Across around 400 genotyped donors of the cohort, an average of about 220,000 unique TCR beta nucleotide sequences per donor were sequenced, and around 19% of those sequences were non-productive.

Study-level results and caveats: A further reported finding was that TCR beta sequences accurately predicted the HLA-A and HLA-B alleles for most subjects in the first cohort. Linkage disequilibrium might explain the correlated functional status among segregating V segments, but an unknown experimental factor could not be ruled out. In a later analysis, several top co-occurrence clusters were reported to appear linked to parvovirus B19, influenza, CMV and Epstein-Barr virus. A few of the identified cytomegalovirus-associated TCR beta chains were confirmed in vitro to be specific for cytomegalovirus antigens. Broadly in line with IMGT annotations, most TCR beta V segments showed up in productive rearrangements about 90% or about 30% of the time in an earlier analysis of some 590 of the donors. Specific HLA alleles were associated with roughly 16,000 TCR beta sequences at a false discovery rate of 0.05 in a later analysis. Around 16 rarely observed V segments, including chromosome 9 orphons, were excluded from the earlier analysis of just under 600 of the donors because counts were too low. In a later analysis, most CMV-associated TCR beta chains were found to appear HLA-restricted, with HLA associations seemingly driven largely by CMV exposure. According to the authors, the approach could potentially be generalized to other disease states and immunological phenotypes. Sequencing depth was assumed to be roughly uniform across donors in the presence/absence analyses, though that assumption may not hold. CMV serostatus was the only immune exposure information available for the cohort. The sequencing pipeline was judged likely to have produced a cluster of highly shared sequence variants as a technical artifact. The classifier was reported to diagnose cytomegalovirus status with high specificity and sensitivity in both the original cohort and the validation cohort. An association between a missense DCLRE1C variant and V-gene and J-gene trimming of TCR beta chains was found in a later genetic analysis and replicated in an independent cohort. Compared with equally common non-associated chains, HLA-associated TCR beta chains in a later analysis were more clonally expanded and had lower generation probabilities. A later analysis found that TCR association rates varied across HLA loci, with DRB1 alleles showing the most associated TCRs and HLA-C alleles the fewest. This cohort had only TCR beta chains sequenced, and the lack of alpha or paired-chain data limited which features could be detected. Because HLA typing was missing for some donors at each locus, association tests included only the typed subset. When HLA alleles, especially DR and DQ, strongly co-occurred, attributing TCR associations to individual alleles was difficult. The study listed 164 TCR beta chains as associated with cytomegalovirus. Across donors, most TCR sequences were observed very rarely, whereas some public TCRs were present in many individuals. In a later genetic analysis, fewer N-insertions in productive TCRs were reported among donors in an Asian-associated ancestry cluster than the 666-donor mean. Some IMGT-functional V segments, including TRBV6-2 and TRBV6-3, could not be told apart with the 87-base-pair reads, so those segments were excluded.

Receptor amplification or capture employed the immunoSEQ multiplex PCR assay. For the multiplex PCR, a mixture combining 60 forward primers for TCR Vbeta segments and 13 reverse primers for TCR Jbeta segments was used. The CDR3 region of rearranged TCR beta genes was amplified from genomic DNA with a multiplex PCR assay. The Illumina HiSeq System was used to sequence the amplified TCR beta libraries as 87-base-pair reads. On the study's bioinformatics: A later analysis tallied 75 million to 95 million unique TCR beta chains across the 600 to 700 repertoires, and roughly 11 million of those chains were shared by two or more donors. To remove PCR and sequencing errors, raw reads were error-corrected and collapsed into unique sequences using a nearest-neighbor algorithm that merged closely related sequences. To assign V, D and J gene segments, CDR3 sequences were aligned to IMGT reference sequences. For a sequence to be retained, at least a six-nucleotide match to both a V gene segment and a J gene segment was required. A rearrangement was called productive if the CDR3 had no stop codons and remained in frame with V and J, and every other rearrangement was called non-productive. CDR3 was defined by IMGT convention, running from the second conserved V-encoded cysteine to the conserved J-encoded phenylalanine. Sequences without an unambiguous match to a single V gene segment were excluded from the earlier analysis of several hundred of the donors. In an earlier analysis of 500 to 750 of the donors, V segments were called functional above 56.7% productive rearrangements and were called segregating when the between-donor standard deviation exceeded 5%. A statistical classification framework was developed to diagnose cytomegalovirus status using the catalog of TCR beta chain sequences. In a later analysis, V and J genes were assigned by comparing TCR nucleotide sequences against IMGT/GENE-DB human TR gene sequences. The TCRdist pipeline was used in a later analysis to assign CDR3 sequences and most-parsimonious VDJ recombination scenarios. In a later analysis, each TCR beta chain was defined by its CDR3 amino acid sequence together with its V-gene family, and reads without a unique V-gene family were excluded. To address suspected cross-contamination and a sequencing artifact, a later analysis removed around 590 highly shared, low-generation-probability nucleotide sequences. For each public chain, a later analysis derived a clonal expansion index from normalized ranks of inferred template counts within each repertoire. A later analysis computed generation probabilities with a VDJ recombination model fitted to out-of-frame rearrangements, and checked the results against IGoR. In a later analysis, TCR-TCR, TCR-HLA and TCR-CMV co-occurrence was scored with hypergeometric tests, and a repertoire-size bias correction was applied to TCR pairs. To estimate false discovery rates, a later analysis permuted the HLA or CMV assignments 20 times. In a later analysis, co-occurring TCRs were grouped using DBSCAN, and TCRdist sequence similarity was added for clustering within HLA-allele-positive subsets. Co-occurrence clustering excluded repertoires with fewer than 30,000 or more than 120,000 public chains, plus five with anomalous nucleotide sharing. TCRdb took this table from immuneACCESS and kept in-frame rearrangements with V and J called. Such tables lack part of the clones; where checked against another copy, unresolved V genes explain under half of the gap, and the rest is unexplained. D and trimming were read from the DNA, whereas the V and J calls and clone size are those reported in that table. Counted in this sample were approximately 120,000 clones; approximately 81% of them appeared once. The top ten hold more than 2% of the sample.

As concerns this clone: No antigen is known for it. Per-base quality was not reported, and no clone a single base away is much larger than it.

In total, just over 650 healthy bone marrow donors made up the cohort. All cohort members were sampled while nominally healthy, although unrecorded immune exposures were likely present. The donor was CMV seronegative and was included in the group of about 350 seronegative cohort members. A peripheral blood sample was provided by each donor, and peripheral blood mononuclear cells were used for TCR beta sequencing. The Qiagen DNeasy Blood Extraction Kit was used to extract genomic DNA from the blood cell samples. The CDR1 and CDR2 encoded by the germline V gene (reference sequence) are LNHDA and SQIVND. The CDR3 measures 15 amino acids from cysteine to phenylalanine. Only CDR3 DNA is held: 45 bases, read in frame from base 1. The V end gives up 3 bases and the J end 3 bases, leaving 4 bases in the junction not matched to a gene.

This chain is built from TRBV19 and TRBJ2-3, and TRBD2 aligns with 9 junction nucleotides. This clonotype was sampled from a woman in her thirties in good health and CMV-seronegative. Input material: PBMCs. The bases are TGTGCCAGTAGTATGATGGCGGGGGGGACAGATACGCAGTATTTT. This sequence encodes CASSMMAGGTDTQYF.